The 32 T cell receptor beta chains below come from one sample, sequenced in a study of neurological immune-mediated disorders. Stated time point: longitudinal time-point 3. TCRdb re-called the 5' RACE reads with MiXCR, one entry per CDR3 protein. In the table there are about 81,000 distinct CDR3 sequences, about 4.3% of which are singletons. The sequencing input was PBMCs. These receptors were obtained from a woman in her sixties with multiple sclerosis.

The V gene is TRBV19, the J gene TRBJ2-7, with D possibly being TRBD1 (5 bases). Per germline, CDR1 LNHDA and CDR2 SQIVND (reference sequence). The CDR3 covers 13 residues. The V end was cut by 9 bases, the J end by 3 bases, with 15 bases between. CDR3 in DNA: TGTGCCAGCGTTGGCAGGGCTGACTACGAGCAGTACTTC. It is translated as CASVGRADYEQYF.

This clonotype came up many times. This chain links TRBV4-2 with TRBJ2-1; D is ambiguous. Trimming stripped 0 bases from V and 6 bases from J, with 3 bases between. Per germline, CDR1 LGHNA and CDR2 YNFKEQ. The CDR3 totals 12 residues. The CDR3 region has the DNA TGTGCCAGCAGCCAAGAGGGCAATGAGCAGTTCTTC. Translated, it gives CASSQEGNEQFF.

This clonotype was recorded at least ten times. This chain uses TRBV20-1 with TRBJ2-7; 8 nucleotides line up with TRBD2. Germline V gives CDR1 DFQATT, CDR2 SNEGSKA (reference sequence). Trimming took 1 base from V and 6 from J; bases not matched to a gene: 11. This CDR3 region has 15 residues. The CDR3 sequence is CSARVRGGVPREQYF. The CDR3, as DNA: TGCAGTGCTAGAGTCCGGGGGGGGGTGCCGCGCGAGCAGTACTTC.

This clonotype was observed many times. CDR3 residues: CASSSPGQGKNIQYF. Here the CDR3 DNA reads TGTGCCAGCAGTTCCCCCGGACAGGGTAAAAACATTCAGTACTTC. This sequence joins TRBV6-5 and TRBJ2-4, with TRBD1 matching over 8 bases. V lost 4 bases and J lost 4; bases outside the gene matches: 6. The CDR3 length is 15 residues. Germline CDR1 is MNHEY and CDR2 is SVGAGI.

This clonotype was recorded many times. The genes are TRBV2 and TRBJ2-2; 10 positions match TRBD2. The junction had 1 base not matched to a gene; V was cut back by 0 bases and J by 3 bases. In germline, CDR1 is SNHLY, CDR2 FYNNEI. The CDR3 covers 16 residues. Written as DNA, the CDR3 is TGTGCCAGCAGTGAAGCTAGCGGGGGGTACACCGGGGAGCTGTTTTTT. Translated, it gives CASSEASGGYTGELFF. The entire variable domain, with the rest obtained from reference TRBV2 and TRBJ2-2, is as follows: EPEVTQTPSHQVTQMGQEVILRCVPISNHLYFYWYRQILGQKVEFLVSFYNNEISEKSEIFDDQFSVERPDGSNFTLKIRSTKLEDSAMYFCASSEASGGYTGELFFGEGSRLTVL.

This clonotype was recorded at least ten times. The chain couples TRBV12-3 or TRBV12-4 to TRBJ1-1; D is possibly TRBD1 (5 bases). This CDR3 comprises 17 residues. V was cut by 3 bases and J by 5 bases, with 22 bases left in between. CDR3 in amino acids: CASSFEAGHGGGTEAFF. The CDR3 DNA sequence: TGTGCCAGCAGTTTCGAGGCGGGGCACGGGGGAGGGACTGAAGCTTTCTTT.

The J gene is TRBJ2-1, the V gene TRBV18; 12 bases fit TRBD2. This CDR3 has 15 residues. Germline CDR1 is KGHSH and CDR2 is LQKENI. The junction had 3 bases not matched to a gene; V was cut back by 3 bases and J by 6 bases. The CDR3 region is CASSPPGLAGNEQFF. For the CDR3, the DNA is TGTGCCAGCTCACCGCCGGGACTAGCGGGCAATGAGCAGTTCTTC.

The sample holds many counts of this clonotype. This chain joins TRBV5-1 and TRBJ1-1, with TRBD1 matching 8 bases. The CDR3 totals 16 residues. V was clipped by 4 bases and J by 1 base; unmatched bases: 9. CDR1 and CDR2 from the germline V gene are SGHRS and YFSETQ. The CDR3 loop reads CASSQGPGGTNTEAFF. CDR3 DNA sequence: TGCGCCAGCAGCCAAGGGCCAGGGGGCACGAACACTGAAGCTTTCTTT.

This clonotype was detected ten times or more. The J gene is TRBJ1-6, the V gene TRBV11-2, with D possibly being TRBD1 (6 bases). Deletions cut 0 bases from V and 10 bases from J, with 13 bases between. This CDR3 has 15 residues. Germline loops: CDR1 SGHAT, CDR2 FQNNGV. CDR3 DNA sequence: TGTGCCAGCAGCTTAGAATCGGGGGGCGAATCACCCCTCCACTTT. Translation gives CASSLESGGESPLHF.

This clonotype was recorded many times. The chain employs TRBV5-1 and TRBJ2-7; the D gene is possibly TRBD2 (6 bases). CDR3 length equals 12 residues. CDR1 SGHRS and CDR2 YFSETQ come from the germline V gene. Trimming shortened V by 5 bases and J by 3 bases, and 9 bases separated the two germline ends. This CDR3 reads CASSRENYEQYF. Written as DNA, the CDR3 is TGCGCCAGCAGTCGGGAGAACTACGAGCAGTACTTC.

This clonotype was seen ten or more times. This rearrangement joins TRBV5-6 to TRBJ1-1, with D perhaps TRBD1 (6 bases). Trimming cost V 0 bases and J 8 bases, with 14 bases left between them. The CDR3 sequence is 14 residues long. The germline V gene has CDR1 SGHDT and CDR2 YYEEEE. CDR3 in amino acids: CASSLAPTGSEAFF. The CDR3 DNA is TGTGCCAGCAGCTTGGCCCCTACAGGGTCCGAAGCTTTCTTT.

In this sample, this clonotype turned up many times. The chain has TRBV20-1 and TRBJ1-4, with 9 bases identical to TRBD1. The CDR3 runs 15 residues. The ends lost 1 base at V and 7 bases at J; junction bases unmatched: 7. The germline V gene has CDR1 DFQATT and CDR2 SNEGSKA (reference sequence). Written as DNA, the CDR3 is TGCAGTGCTAGAGTCCGGGACAGGGTTGGTGAAAAACTGTTTTTT. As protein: CSARVRDRVGEKLFF.

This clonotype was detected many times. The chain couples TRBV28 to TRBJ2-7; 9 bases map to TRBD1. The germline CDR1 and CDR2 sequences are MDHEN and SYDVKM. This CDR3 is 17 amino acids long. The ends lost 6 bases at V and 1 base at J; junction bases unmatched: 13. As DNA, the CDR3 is TGTGCCAGCAGACCCGGACAGGGGCCTCAGCTTTCCTACGAGCAGTACTTC. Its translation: CASRPGQGPQLSYEQYF.

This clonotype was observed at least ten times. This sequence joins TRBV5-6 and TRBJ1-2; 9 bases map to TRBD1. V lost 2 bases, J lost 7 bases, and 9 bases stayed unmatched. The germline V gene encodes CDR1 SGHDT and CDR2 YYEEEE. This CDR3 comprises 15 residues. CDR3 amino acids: CASSFTGGGPVGYTF. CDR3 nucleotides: TGTGCCAGCAGCTTTACAGGGGGCGGGCCAGTTGGCTACACCTTC.

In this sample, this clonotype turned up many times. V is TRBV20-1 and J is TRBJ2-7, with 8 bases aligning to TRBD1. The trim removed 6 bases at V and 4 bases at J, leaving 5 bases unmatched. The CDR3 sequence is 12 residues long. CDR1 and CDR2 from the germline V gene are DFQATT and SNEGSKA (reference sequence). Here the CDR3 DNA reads TGCAGTGCCGGACAGGGTCCTTACGAGCAGTACTTC. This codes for CSAGQGPYEQYF.

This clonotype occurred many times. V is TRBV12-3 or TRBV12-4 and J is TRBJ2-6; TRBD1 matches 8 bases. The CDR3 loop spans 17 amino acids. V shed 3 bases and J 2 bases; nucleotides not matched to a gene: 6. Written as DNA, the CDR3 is TGTGCCAGCAGTTTCCCAGGACAGGGCACTGGGGCCAACGTCCTGACTTTC. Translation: CASSFPGQGTGANVLTF.

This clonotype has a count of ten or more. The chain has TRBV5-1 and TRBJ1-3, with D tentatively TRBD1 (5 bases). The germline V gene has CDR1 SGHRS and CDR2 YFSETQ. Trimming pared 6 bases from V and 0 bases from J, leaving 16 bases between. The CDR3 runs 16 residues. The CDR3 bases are TGCGCCAGCACCCAGACAGCCGTAAGCTCTGGAAACACCATATATTTT. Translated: CASTQTAVSSGNTIYF.

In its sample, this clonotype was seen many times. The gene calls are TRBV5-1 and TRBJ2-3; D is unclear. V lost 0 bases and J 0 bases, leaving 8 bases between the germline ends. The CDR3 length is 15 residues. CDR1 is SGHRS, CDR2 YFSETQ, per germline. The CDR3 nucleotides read TGCGCCAGCAGCTTGGTTCTAGGGAGCACAGATACGCAGTATTTT. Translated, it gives CASSLVLGSTDTQYF.

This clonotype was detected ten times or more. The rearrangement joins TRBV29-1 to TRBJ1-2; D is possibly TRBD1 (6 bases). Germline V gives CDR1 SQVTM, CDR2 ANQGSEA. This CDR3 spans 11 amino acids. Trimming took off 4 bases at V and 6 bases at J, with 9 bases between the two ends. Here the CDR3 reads CSVVAGDGYTF. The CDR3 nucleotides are TGCAGCGTTGTAGCAGGGGATGGCTACACCTTC.

This chain's CDR3 is CASSPRGQGSANEQFF. The CDR3 DNA reads TGTGCCAGTAGTCCCCGGGGACAGGGGTCCGCCAATGAGCAGTTCTTC. The V gene is TRBV19, the J gene TRBJ2-1; 10 positions agree with TRBD1. Germline-derived CDR1 and CDR2 are LNHDA and SQIVND (reference sequence). The J segment lost 6 bases and the V segment lost 5 bases, leaving 10 bases of the junction unmatched. The length of the CDR3 is 16 residues.

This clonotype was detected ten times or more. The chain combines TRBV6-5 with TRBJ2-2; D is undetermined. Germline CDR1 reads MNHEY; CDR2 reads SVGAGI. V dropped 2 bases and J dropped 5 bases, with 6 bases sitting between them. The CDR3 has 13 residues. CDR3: CASSYRVTGELFF. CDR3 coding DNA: TGTGCCAGCAGTTACAGGGTAACCGGGGAGCTGTTTTTT.

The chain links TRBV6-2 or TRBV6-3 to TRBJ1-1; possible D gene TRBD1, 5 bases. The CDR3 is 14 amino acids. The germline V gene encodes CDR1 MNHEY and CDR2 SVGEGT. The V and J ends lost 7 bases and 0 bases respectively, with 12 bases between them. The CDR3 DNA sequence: TGTGCCAGCAACGTCGACAGTCTGAACACTGAAGCTTTCTTT. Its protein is CASNVDSLNTEAFF.

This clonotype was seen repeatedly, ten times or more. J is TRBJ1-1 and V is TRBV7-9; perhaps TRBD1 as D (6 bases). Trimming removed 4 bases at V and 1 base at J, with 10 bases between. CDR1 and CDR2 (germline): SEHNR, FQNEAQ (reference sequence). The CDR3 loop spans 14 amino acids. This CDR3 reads CASSWQDRNTEAFF. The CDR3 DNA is TGTGCCAGCAGCTGGCAGGACAGGAACACTGAAGCTTTCTTT.

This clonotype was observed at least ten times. The CDR3: CASSSSTSTSTDTQYF. As DNA, the CDR3 is TGTGCCAGCAGCTCCTCAACTAGCACAAGCACAGATACGCAGTATTTT. The chain couples TRBV7-6 to TRBJ2-3, with a tentative D call TRBD2 (6 bases). This CDR3 contains 16 residues. V lost 4 bases and J 0 bases, leaving 14 bases between the germline ends. Germline values: CDR1 SGHVS, CDR2 FNYEAQ.

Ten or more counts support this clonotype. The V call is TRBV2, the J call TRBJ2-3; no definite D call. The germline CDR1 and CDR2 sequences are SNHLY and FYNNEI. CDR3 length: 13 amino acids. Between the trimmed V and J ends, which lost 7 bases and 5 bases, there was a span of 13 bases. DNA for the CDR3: TGTGCCAGCACGGCGATGCCCGGAGATACGCAGTATTTT. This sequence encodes CASTAMPGDTQYF.

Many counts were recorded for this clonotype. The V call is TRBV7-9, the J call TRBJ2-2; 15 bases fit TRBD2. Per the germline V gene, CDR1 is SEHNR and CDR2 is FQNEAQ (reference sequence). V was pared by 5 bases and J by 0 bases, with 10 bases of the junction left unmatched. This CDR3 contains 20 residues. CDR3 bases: TGTGCCAGCAGCAACCCCGGGACTAGCGGGGGGATCCCGAACACCGGGGAGCTGTTTTTT. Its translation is CASSNPGTSGGIPNTGELFF.

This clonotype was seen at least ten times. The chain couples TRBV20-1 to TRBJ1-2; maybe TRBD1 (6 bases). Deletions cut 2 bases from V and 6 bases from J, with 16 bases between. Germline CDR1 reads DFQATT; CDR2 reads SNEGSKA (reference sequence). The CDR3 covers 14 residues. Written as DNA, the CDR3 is TGCAGTGCTAGACCGGGGGCAGGCCGGGATGGCTACACCTTC. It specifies CSARPGAGRDGYTF.

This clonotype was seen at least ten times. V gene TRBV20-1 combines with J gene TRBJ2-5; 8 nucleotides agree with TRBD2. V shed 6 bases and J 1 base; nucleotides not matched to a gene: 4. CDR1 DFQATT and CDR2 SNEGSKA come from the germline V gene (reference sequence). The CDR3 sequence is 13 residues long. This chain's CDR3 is CSAVTSGQETQYF. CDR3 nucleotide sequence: TGCAGTGCAGTAACTAGCGGCCAAGAGACCCAGTACTTC.

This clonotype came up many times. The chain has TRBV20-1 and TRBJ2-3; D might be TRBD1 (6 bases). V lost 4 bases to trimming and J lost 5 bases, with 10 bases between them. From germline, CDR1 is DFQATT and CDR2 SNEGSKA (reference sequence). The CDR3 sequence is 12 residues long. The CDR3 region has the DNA TGCAGTGCTACTTGGACAGAAGATACGCAGTATTTT. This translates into CSATWTEDTQYF.

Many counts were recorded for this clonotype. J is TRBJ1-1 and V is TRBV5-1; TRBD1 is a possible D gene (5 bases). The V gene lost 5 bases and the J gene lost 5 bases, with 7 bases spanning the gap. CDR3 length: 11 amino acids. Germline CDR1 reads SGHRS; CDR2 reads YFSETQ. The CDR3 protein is CASRDSTEAFF. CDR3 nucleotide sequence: TGCGCCAGCAGAGACAGTACTGAAGCTTTCTTT.

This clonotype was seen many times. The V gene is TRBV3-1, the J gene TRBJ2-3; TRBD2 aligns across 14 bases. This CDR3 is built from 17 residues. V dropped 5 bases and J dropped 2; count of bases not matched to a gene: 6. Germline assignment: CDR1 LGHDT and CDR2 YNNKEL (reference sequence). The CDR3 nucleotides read TGTGCCAGCAGCTCCCGACTAGCGGGGGGGTACACAGATACGCAGTATTTT. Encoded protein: CASSSRLAGGYTDTQYF.

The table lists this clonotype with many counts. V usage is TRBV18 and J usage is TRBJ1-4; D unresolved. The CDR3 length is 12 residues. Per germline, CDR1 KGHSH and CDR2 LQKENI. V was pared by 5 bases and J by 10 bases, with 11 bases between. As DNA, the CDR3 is TGTGCCAGCTCAGCCCACGGGCGAAAACTGTTTTTT. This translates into CASSAHGRKLFF.